These T cell receptor beta chains were read from a single sample in a study of shared clonotypes between healthy human individuals. Profiled with immunoSEQ multiplex PCR; TCRdb holds only in-frame clones, not every one. This sample has about 2,200,000 clones; just over 90% occur once, and the top ten carry more than 1.5%. The specimen sequenced was naive CD8+ T cells from PBMCs. These receptors were collected from a man between 18 and 29 years old in good health. Some clones in this sample may be carry-over from other donors' samples. CDR3s include the opening cysteine and the closing phenylalanine or tryptophan. A D gene is named only where the DNA matches it firmly. Some rows have no size entry. The others give once, few or many, or a class for an expanded clone.

v_call: TRBV27
j_call: TRBJ1-4
d_call: TRBD1
clone_size: once
cdr3_aa: CASSLSRTGTSEKLFF
cdr3_nt: TGTGCCAGCAGTTTATCCAGGACAGGGACGAGTGAAAAACTGTTTTTT

v_call: TRBV15
j_call: TRBJ2-7
d_call: TRBD1
clone_size: NA
cdr3_aa: CATSSARDSSYEQYF
cdr3_nt: TGTGCCACCAGCAGCGCCCGGGACAGCTCCTACGAGCAGTACTTC

v_call: TRBV27
j_call: TRBJ2-1
d_call: TRBD1
clone_size: NA
cdr3_aa: CASSYKPGQVVPFEQFF
cdr3_nt: TGTGCCAGCAGTTACAAACCGGGACAGGTTGTTCCGTTCGAGCAGTTCTTC

v_call: TRBV10-3
j_call: TRBJ2-2
d_call: NA
clone_size: NA
cdr3_aa: CAISELGTSNTGELFF
cdr3_nt: TGTGCCATCAGTGAGCTCGGGACAAGCAACACCGGGGAGCTGTTTTTT

v_call: TRBV9
j_call: TRBJ2-7
d_call: NA
clone_size: NA
cdr3_aa: CASSGGAVGHGYEQYF
cdr3_nt: TGTGCCAGCAGCGGAGGGGCAGTGGGGCACGGATACGAGCAGTACTTC

v_call: TRBV4-2
j_call: TRBJ2-1
d_call: TRBD1
clone_size: NA
cdr3_aa: CASSQGRSGGFEQFF
cdr3_nt: TGTGCCAGCAGCCAAGGAAGGTCAGGGGGCTTTGAGCAGTTCTTC

v_call: TRBV19
j_call: TRBJ2-7
d_call: NA
clone_size: NA
cdr3_aa: CASSIFSEGGYYEQYF
cdr3_nt: TGTGCCAGTAGTATCTTTTCTGAAGGAGGCTACTACGAGCAGTACTTC

v_call: TRBV28
j_call: TRBJ2-3
d_call: TRBD2
clone_size: NA
cdr3_aa: CASSYLAGPGGADTQYF
cdr3_nt: TGTGCCAGCAGTTATCTAGCGGGCCCGGGGGGGGCGGATACGCAGTATTTT

v_call: TRBV19
j_call: TRBJ2-3
d_call: NA
clone_size: NA
cdr3_aa: CATGTSTDTQYF
cdr3_nt: TGTGCCACCGGAACTAGCACAGATACGCAGTATTTT

v_call: TRBV9
j_call: TRBJ2-3
d_call: NA
clone_size: NA
cdr3_aa: CASSQAVVFTDTQYF
cdr3_nt: TGTGCCAGCAGCCAAGCGGTGGTCTTCACAGATACGCAGTATTTT

v_call: TRBV9
j_call: TRBJ2-2
d_call: NA
clone_size: NA
cdr3_aa: CASSVARGFAGELFF
cdr3_nt: TGTGCCAGCAGCGTAGCTCGTGGCTTCGCCGGGGAGCTGTTTTTT

v_call: TRBV28
j_call: TRBJ2-7
d_call: TRBD2
clone_size: NA
cdr3_aa: CASSSPVDSGRYLTYEQYF
cdr3_nt: TGTGCCAGCAGTTCCCCGGTGGATAGCGGGAGGTACCTAACCTACGAGCAGTACTTC

v_call: TRBV9
j_call: TRBJ2-7
d_call: NA
clone_size: once
cdr3_aa: CASSGWTDSYEQYF
cdr3_nt: TGTGCCAGCAGCGGATGGACGGACTCCTACGAGCAGTACTTC

v_call: TRBV2
j_call: TRBJ2-7
d_call: TRBD2
clone_size: few
cdr3_aa: CASSVPSGANYEQYF
cdr3_nt: TGTGCCAGCAGTGTACCAAGCGGGGCTAACTACGAGCAGTACTTC

v_call: TRBV28
j_call: TRBJ2-1
d_call: TRBD2
clone_size: NA
cdr3_aa: CARKPGLAGFSSYNEQFF
cdr3_nt: TGTGCCAGGAAACCGGGACTAGCGGGATTTAGCTCCTACAATGAGCAGTTCTTC

v_call: TRBV19
j_call: TRBJ1-1
d_call: TRBD1
clone_size: NA
cdr3_aa: CASTRGLLNTEAFF
cdr3_nt: TGTGCCAGTACCAGGGGGCTACTGAACACTGAAGCTTTCTTT

v_call: TRBV4-1
j_call: TRBJ2-1
d_call: NA
clone_size: NA
cdr3_aa: CASSQTQGIGINSYNEQFF
cdr3_nt: TGCGCCAGCAGCCAAACACAGGGAATCGGTATTAATTCCTACAATGAGCAGTTCTTC

v_call: TRBV9
j_call: TRBJ2-3
d_call: TRBD2
clone_size: NA
cdr3_aa: CASSPGTSGADTQYF
cdr3_nt: TGTGCCAGCAGCCCCGGGACTAGCGGGGCGGATACGCAGTATTTT

v_call: TRBV19
j_call: TRBJ1-5
d_call: TRBD1
clone_size: few
cdr3_aa: CASTPTGGGNQPQHF
cdr3_nt: TGTGCCAGTACCCCGACAGGGGGTGGCAATCAGCCCCAGCATTTT

v_call: TRBV7-6
j_call: TRBJ2-1
d_call: NA
clone_size: NA
cdr3_aa: CASNTEHNPKQFF
cdr3_nt: TGTGCCAGCAACACCGAACACAATCCTAAGCAGTTCTTC

v_call: TRBV6-1
j_call: TRBJ2-4
d_call: TRBD1
clone_size: NA
cdr3_aa: CASSESGTGDPNIQYF
cdr3_nt: TGTGCCAGCAGTGAATCCGGGACAGGGGATCCGAACATTCAGTACTTC

v_call: TRBV28
j_call: TRBJ2-1
d_call: TRBD2
clone_size: NA
cdr3_aa: CASSITSEGSYNEQFF
cdr3_nt: TGTGCCAGCAGTATAACTAGCGAGGGTTCCTACAATGAGCAGTTCTTC

v_call: TRBV20-1
j_call: TRBJ1-2
d_call: NA
clone_size: once
cdr3_aa: CSARGVYGYTF
cdr3_nt: TGCAGTGCTAGGGGCGTCTATGGCTACACCTTC

v_call: TRBV10-3
j_call: TRBJ1-1
d_call: TRBD1
clone_size: NA
cdr3_aa: CAISEGRGDTEAFF
cdr3_nt: TGTGCCATCAGTGAGGGCAGGGGGGACACTGAAGCTTTCTTT

v_call: TRBV10-3
j_call: TRBJ2-7
d_call: NA
clone_size: NA
cdr3_aa: CAISESITYEQYF
cdr3_nt: TGTGCCATCAGTGAGTCGATAACCTACGAGCAGTACTTC

v_call: TRBV14
j_call: TRBJ2-2
d_call: NA
clone_size: NA
cdr3_aa: CASSQAPGLTGELFF
cdr3_nt: TGTGCCAGCAGCCAAGCCCCAGGGCTCACCGGGGAGCTGTTTTTT

v_call: TRBV10-3
j_call: TRBJ2-4
d_call: NA
clone_size: NA
cdr3_aa: CAISESKADAKNIQYF
cdr3_nt: TGTGCCATCAGTGAGTCCAAGGCCGATGCCAAAAACATTCAGTACTTC

v_call: TRBV11-3
j_call: TRBJ2-1
d_call: TRBD2
clone_size: NA
cdr3_aa: CASSWTSGSNEQFF
cdr3_nt: TGTGCCAGCAGCTGGACTAGCGGGAGCAATGAGCAGTTCTTC

v_call: TRBV9
j_call: TRBJ2-7
d_call: NA
clone_size: once
cdr3_aa: CASSVMVDYEQYF
cdr3_nt: TGTGCCAGCAGCGTAATGGTCGACTACGAGCAGTACTTC

v_call: TRBV5-4
j_call: TRBJ2-7
d_call: NA
clone_size: NA
cdr3_aa: CASSDLDREQYF
cdr3_nt: TGTGCCAGCAGCGACCTTGACAGAGAGCAGTACTTC

v_call: TRBV7-9
j_call: TRBJ1-1
d_call: NA
clone_size: NA
cdr3_aa: CASSSTNTEAFF
cdr3_nt: TGTGCCAGCAGTAGCACGAACACTGAAGCTTTCTTT

v_call: TRBV13
j_call: TRBJ2-1
d_call: NA
clone_size: NA
cdr3_aa: CASSLKTGSYNEQFF
cdr3_nt: TGTGCCAGCAGCTTAAAGACGGGGAGCTACAATGAGCAGTTCTTC

v_call: TRBV13
j_call: TRBJ1-2
d_call: NA
clone_size: NA
cdr3_aa: CASSFFSTGMIQSDGYTF
cdr3_nt: TGTGCCAGCAGCTTTTTTTCTACGGGGATGATACAGTCGGATGGCTACACCTTC

v_call: TRBV6-1
j_call: TRBJ1-3
d_call: NA
clone_size: NA
cdr3_aa: CASSEWTSLGNTIYF
cdr3_nt: TGTGCCAGCAGTGAATGGACAAGTCTAGGAAACACCATATATTTT

v_call: TRBV7-9
j_call: TRBJ2-3
d_call: NA
clone_size: NA
cdr3_aa: CASSPAGSTDTQYF
cdr3_nt: TGTGCCAGCAGCCCGGCCGGGAGCACAGATACGCAGTATTTT

v_call: TRBV7-9
j_call: TRBJ2-7
d_call: TRBD1
clone_size: NA
cdr3_aa: CASSPGTGPEQYF
cdr3_nt: TGTGCCAGCAGCCCCGGGACAGGGCCCGAGCAGTACTTC

v_call: TRBV19
j_call: TRBJ1-1
d_call: NA
clone_size: NA
cdr3_aa: CASSIAAQWTEAFF
cdr3_nt: TGTGCCAGTAGTATAGCGGCCCAGTGGACTGAAGCTTTCTTT

v_call: TRBV19
j_call: TRBJ2-5
d_call: NA
clone_size: NA
cdr3_aa: CASSTDLERGKRTQYF
cdr3_nt: TGTGCCAGTAGTACCGACCTAGAACGGGGTAAGAGAACCCAGTACTTC

v_call: TRBV10-3
j_call: TRBJ2-3
d_call: NA
clone_size: once
cdr3_aa: CATGSSDTQYF
cdr3_nt: TGTGCCACCGGGAGCTCAGATACGCAGTATTTT

v_call: TRBV28
j_call: TRBJ2-5
d_call: NA
clone_size: NA
cdr3_aa: CASSFGAETQYF
cdr3_nt: TGTGCCAGCAGTTTTGGGGCGGAGACCCAGTACTTC

v_call: TRBV5-1
j_call: TRBJ1-1
d_call: TRBD1
clone_size: NA
cdr3_aa: CASSLAATGGTEAFF
cdr3_nt: TGCGCCAGCAGCTTGGCCGCGACAGGGGGCACTGAAGCTTTCTTT

v_call: TRBV9
j_call: TRBJ1-1
d_call: NA
clone_size: NA
cdr3_aa: CASSVGLGLRTEAFF
cdr3_nt: TGTGCCAGCAGCGTTGGTTTGGGGCTACGCACTGAAGCTTTCTTT

v_call: TRBV5-6
j_call: TRBJ2-7
d_call: TRBD1
clone_size: NA
cdr3_aa: CASSLETGGSYEQYF
cdr3_nt: TGTGCCAGCAGCTTGGAGACAGGGGGTTCCTACGAGCAGTACTTC

v_call: TRBV2
j_call: TRBJ2-6
d_call: NA
clone_size: once
cdr3_aa: CASSETRGSGANVLTF
cdr3_nt: TGTGCCAGCAGTGAAACCCGGGGGTCTGGGGCCAACGTCCTGACTTTC

v_call: TRBV7-8
j_call: TRBJ1-1
d_call: NA
clone_size: NA
cdr3_aa: CASSLERANTEAFF
cdr3_nt: TGTGCCAGCAGCTTAGAACGGGCTAACACTGAAGCTTTCTTT

v_call: TRBV28
j_call: TRBJ2-1
d_call: NA
clone_size: NA
cdr3_aa: CASSFVGVAPYNEQFF
cdr3_nt: TGTGCCAGCAGTTTCGTTGGGGTAGCGCCCTACAATGAGCAGTTCTTC

v_call: TRBV9
j_call: TRBJ2-5
d_call: NA
clone_size: NA
cdr3_aa: CASSPYRDTVLQETQYF
cdr3_nt: TGTGCCAGCAGCCCCTACCGGGACACCGTCCTGCAAGAGACCCAGTACTTC

v_call: TRBV6-5
j_call: TRBJ1-4
d_call: TRBD1
clone_size: NA
cdr3_aa: CASRKQGAREKLFF
cdr3_nt: TGTGCCAGCAGGAAACAGGGGGCAAGGGAAAAACTGTTTTTT

v_call: TRBV11-1
j_call: TRBJ2-3
d_call: TRBD1
clone_size: NA
cdr3_aa: CASSLEGQGLLTDTQYF
cdr3_nt: TGTGCCAGCAGCTTAGAGGGACAGGGCCTACTCACAGATACGCAGTATTTT

v_call: TRBV19
j_call: TRBJ2-2
d_call: NA
clone_size: NA
cdr3_aa: CASSMEGHPGELFF
cdr3_nt: TGTGCCAGTAGTATGGAGGGACACCCCGGGGAGCTGTTTTTT

v_call: TRBV27
j_call: TRBJ1-1
d_call: NA
clone_size: NA
cdr3_aa: CASSPDRLVTEAFF
cdr3_nt: TGTGCCAGCAGTCCAGACAGACTAGTCACTGAAGCTTTCTTT

v_call: TRBV27
j_call: TRBJ1-5
d_call: NA
clone_size: NA
cdr3_aa: CASSPTGVLDNQPQHF
cdr3_nt: TGTGCCAGCAGTCCCACTGGGGTGTTGGACAATCAGCCCCAGCATTTT